The T cell receptor (beta chain) described here comes from a study of CD8+ T cells in alopecia areata. On the study more broadly: Percentage of affected scalp area was the basis on which treated patients' severity was scored.

Extracted RNA was reverse transcribed into cDNA, the sequencing template. TCRdb's table, derived via immunoSEQ multiplex PCR, lists solely in-frame clones and lacks some. Of 250,000 to 300,000 clones in the sample, about 62% were seen once. The treatment denotes: oral pan-JAK inhibitor, 5-10 mg twice daily. The CDR3 has 19 residues. Germline V gives CDR1 SGHRS, CDR2 YFSETQ. V gave up 3 bases and J gave up 0 bases; unmatched junction bases: 12. The specimen comprised CD4+ T cells sorted from blood, sampled at week 24, from a patient treated with tofacitinib. This chain connects TRBV5-1 to TRBJ2-6; 7 nucleotides line up with TRBD1. This TCR came from a human donor with alopecia areata. CDR3 nucleotide sequence: TGCGCCAGCAGCTCATCCCCCCGGACAGGACACTCTGGGGCCAACGTCCTGACTTTC. Protein product: CASSSSPRTGHSGANVLTF.